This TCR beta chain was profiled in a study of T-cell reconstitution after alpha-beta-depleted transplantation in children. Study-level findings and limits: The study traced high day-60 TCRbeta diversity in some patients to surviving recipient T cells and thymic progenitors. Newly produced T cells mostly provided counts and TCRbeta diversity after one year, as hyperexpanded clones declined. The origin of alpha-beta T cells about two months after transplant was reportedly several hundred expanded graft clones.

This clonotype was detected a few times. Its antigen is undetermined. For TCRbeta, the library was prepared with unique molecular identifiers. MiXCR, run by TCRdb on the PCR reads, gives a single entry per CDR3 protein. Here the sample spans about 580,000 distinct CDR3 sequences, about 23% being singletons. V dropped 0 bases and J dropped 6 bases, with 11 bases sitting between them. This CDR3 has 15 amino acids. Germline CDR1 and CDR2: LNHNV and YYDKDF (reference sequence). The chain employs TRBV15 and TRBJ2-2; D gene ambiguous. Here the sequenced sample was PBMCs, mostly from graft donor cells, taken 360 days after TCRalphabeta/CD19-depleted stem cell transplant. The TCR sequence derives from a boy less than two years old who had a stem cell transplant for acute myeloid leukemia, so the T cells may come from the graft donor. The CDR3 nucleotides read TGTGCCACCAGCAGAGATGGACGAGGATCCGGGGAGCTGTTTTTT. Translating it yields CATSRDGRGSGELFF.